This TCR beta chain was sequenced for a study of T cell responses to AZD1222 COVID-19 vaccine (dated by TCRdb to about 2021). With regard to the full study: AZD1222 recipients given second doses at about 4 weeks or at about 12 weeks were pooled, since spike-specific TCR depth and breadth were not found to differ between the two schedules. A total of roughly 240 trial participants underwent TCR sequencing, of whom nearly 210 received two doses of AZD1222 and about 25 received two doses of the MenACWY control vaccine. Trial participants were enrolled into age subgroups of 18-55, 56-69 and 70-plus years, which contained about 150, 28 and 57 TCR-sequenced participants, respectively. Overall study results and their limits: The vaccine-associated CD4 TCRs covered the entire spike protein, and the dominant responses fell in regions 160-218 and 743-854. Conclusions about previously exposed vaccinees are limited because only a handful of AZD1222 recipients were SARS-CoV-2 seropositive at baseline. Participants were mostly white British and included more females than males, and it was suggested by the authors that clonal diversity may have been underestimated. Because no day 14 peak-response samples were available, repertoires were characterized only after the peak T cell response. A significant rise in spike-specific TCR breadth and depth was observed after two AZD1222 doses relative to day 0 and relative to MenACWY recipients. In the small 56-69-year group, the increase in depth fell short of significance, most likely because of low power. Epitopes outside the regions mutated in the B.1.351 and B.1.1.7 variants were reportedly recognized by nearly half of the unique spike-specific TCRs.

The CDR3 regions of human TCRbeta chains were analyzed by immunosequencing. Per the source publication's procedure: TCRs in the repertoires were compared against a reference library of SARS-CoV-2-specific TCRs that had been generated with the MIRA antigen-specificity platform. Breadth was defined as the fraction of unique TCRs that were SARS-CoV-2-associated, and depth was defined as the fraction of total T cells that were SARS-CoV-2-associated. Using the MIRA data, each spike-specific TCR was assigned both to the spike region to which the TCR was reactive and to a CD4 or CD8 class. Log10-transformed breadth and depth values were compared by one-way ANOVA with Sidak's multiple comparisons tests. TCRdb limited this immuneACCESS table to in-frame rearrangements with V and J called. A share of clones is missing; checked studies link under half to unresolved V genes, and the rest is unexplained. V, J and clone size are those of that table, while D and trimming were read from the DNA. The sample contains 80,000 or so clones, nearly 90% of them found a single time. The ten largest clonotypes hold approximately 1.5% of the sample.

A word on this clone: It has no known antigen specificity. Base quality data are lacking; no much larger clone is found one base away.

According to the germline V gene (reference sequence), CDR1 reads SEHNR and CDR2 reads FQNEAQ. Including the terminal cysteine and phenylalanine, the CDR3 comprises 16 residues. Solely the CDR3 DNA is kept, with 48 bases framed from the first base. V lost 5 bases and J lost 3 bases, and the count of bases not matched to a germline gene is 12. In the paper's terms, the time point label means: baseline before first vaccination. Vaccinee samples were obtained from the UK trials COV001 and COV002, which included a single-blind randomized controlled phase 2/3 trial of AZD1222 (ChAdOx1 nCoV-19) in healthy adults. Trial participant PBMC samples were collected at day 0 and day 28 after the second dose for TCRbeta chain sequencing.

This clonotype was obtained from an adult in good health. Here the chain combines TRBV7-9 and TRBJ1-2; TRBD1 lines up with 7 middle nucleotides. Sequenced material: peripheral blood, taken on day 0 of AZD1222 vaccination. The DNA sequence is given as TGTGCCAGCAGCCCGACAGGGCCGAGGCGGGACTATGGCTACACCTTC. Its protein product is CASSPTGPRRDYGYTF.